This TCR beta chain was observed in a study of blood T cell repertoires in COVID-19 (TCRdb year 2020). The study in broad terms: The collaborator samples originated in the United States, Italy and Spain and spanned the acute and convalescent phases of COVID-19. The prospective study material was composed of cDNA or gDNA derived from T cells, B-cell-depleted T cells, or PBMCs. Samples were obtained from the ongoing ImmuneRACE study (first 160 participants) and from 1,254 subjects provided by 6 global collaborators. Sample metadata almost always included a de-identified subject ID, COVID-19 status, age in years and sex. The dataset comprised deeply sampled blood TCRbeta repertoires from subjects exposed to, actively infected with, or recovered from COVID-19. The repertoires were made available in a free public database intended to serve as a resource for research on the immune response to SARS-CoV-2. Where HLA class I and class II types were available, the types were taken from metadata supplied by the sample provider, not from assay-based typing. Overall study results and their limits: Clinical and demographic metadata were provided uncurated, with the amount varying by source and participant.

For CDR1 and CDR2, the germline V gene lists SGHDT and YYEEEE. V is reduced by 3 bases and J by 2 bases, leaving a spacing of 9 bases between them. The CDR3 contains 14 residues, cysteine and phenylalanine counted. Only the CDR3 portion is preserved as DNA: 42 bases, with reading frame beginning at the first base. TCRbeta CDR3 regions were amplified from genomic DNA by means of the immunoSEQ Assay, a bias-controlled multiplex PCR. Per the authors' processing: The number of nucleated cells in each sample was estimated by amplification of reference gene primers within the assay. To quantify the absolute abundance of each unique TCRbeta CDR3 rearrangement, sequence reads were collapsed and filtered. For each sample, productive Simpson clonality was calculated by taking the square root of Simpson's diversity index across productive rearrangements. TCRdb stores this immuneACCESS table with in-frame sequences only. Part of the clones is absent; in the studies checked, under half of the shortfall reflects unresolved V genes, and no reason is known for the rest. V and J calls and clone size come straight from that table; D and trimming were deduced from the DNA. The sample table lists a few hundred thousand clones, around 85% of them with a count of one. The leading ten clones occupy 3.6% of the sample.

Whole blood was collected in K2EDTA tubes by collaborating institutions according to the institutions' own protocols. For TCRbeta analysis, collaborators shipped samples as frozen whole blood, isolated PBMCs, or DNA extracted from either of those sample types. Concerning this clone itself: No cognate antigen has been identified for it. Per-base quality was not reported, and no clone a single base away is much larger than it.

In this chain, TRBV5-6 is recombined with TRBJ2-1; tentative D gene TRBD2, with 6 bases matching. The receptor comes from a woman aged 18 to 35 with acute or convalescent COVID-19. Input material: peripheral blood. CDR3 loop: CASSSGGAYNEQFF. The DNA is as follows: TGTGCCAGCAGCTCAGGAGGGGCCTACAATGAGCAGTTCTTC.